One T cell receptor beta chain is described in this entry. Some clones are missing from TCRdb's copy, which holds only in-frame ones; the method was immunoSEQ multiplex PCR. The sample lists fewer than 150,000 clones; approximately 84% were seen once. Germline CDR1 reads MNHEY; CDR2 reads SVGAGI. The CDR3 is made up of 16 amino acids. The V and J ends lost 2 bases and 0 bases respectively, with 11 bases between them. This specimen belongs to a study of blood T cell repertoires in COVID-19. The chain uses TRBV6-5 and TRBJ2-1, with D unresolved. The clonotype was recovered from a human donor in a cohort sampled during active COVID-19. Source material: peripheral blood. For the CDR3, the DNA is TGTGCCAGCAGTTACACCACTGTAAGCTCCTACAATGAGCAGTTCTTC. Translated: CASSYTTVSSYNEQFF.